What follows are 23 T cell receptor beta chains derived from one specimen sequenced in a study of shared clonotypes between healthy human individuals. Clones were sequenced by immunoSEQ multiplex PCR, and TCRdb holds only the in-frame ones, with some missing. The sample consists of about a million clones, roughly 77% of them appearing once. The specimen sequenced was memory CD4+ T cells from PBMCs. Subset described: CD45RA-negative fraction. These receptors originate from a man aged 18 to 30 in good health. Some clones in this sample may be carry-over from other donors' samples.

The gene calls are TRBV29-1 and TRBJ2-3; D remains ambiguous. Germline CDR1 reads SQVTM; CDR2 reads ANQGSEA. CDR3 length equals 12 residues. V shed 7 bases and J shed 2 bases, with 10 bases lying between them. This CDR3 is CSASEATDTQYF. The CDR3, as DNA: TGCAGCGCCTCTGAGGCCACAGATACGCAGTATTTT.

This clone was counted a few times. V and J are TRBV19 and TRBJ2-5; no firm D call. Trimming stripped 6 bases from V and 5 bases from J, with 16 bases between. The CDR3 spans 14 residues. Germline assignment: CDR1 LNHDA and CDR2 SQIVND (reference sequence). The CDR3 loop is CASRDQASGETQYF. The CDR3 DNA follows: TGTGCCAGTAGAGATCAGGCAAGTGGCGAGACCCAGTACTTC.

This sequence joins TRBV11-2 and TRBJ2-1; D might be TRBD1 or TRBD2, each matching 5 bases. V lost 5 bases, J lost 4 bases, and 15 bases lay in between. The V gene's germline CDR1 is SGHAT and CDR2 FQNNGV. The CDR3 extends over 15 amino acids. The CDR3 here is CASSQTRGRYNEQFF. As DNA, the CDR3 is TGTGCCAGCAGCCAAACGAGGGGTCGGTACAATGAGCAGTTCTTC.

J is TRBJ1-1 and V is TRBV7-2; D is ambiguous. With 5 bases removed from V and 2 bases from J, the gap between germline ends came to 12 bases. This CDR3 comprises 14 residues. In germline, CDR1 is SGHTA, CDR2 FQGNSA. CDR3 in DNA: TGTGCCAGCAGCCGTACGTACTCTAACACTGAAGCTTTCTTT. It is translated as CASSRTYSNTEAFF.

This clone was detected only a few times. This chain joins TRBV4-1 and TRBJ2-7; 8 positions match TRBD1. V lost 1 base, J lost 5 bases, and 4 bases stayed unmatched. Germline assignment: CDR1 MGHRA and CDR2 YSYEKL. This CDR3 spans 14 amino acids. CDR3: CASSQGTGYNEQYF. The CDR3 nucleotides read TGCGCCAGCAGCCAAGGGACAGGGTACAACGAGCAGTACTTC.

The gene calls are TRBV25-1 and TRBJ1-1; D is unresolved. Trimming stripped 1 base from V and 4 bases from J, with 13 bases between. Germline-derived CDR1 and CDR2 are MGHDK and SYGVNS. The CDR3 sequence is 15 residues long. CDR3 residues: CASSECNLGSTEAFF. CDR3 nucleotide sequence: TGTGCCAGCAGTGAATGTAATCTGGGTTCCACTGAAGCTTTCTTT. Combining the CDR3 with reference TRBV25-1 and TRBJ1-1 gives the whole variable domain EADIYQTPRYLVIGTGKKITLECSQTMGHDKMYWYQQDPGMELHLIHYSYGVNSTEKGDLSSESTVSRIRTEHFPLTLESARPSHTSQYLCASSECNLGSTEAFFGQGTRLTVV.

The DNA of the CDR3 is TGTGCCAGCAGCTCCAGCTCGGGATTTTACACCGGGGAGCTGTTTTTT. Translating gives CASSSSSGFYTGELFF. The rearrangement joins TRBV28 to TRBJ2-2; possible D gene TRBD2, 5 bases. The germline V and J ends were trimmed by 6 bases and 3 bases, with 17 bases remaining between them. The CDR3 consists of 16 residues. Germline V gene sequence: CDR1 MDHEN, CDR2 SYDVKM.

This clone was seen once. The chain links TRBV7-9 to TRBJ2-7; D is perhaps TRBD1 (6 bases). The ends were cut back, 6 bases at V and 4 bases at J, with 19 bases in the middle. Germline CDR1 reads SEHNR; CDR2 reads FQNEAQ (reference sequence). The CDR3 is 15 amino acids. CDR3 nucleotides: TGTGCCAGCAGTCCCACAGGGACCACGGGATACGAGCAGTACTTC. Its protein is CASSPTGTTGYEQYF.

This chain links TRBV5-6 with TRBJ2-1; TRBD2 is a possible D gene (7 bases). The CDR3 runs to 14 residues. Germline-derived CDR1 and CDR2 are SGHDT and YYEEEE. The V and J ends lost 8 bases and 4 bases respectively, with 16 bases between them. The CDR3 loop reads CASGGGSRYNEQFF. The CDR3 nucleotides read TGTGCCAGTGGGGGCGGGAGTAGATACAATGAGCAGTTCTTC.

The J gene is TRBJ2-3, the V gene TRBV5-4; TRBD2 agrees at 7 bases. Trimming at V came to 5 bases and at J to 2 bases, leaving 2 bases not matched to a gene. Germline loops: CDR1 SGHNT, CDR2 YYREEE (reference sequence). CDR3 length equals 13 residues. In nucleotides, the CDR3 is TGTGCCAGCAGAGGGACTAACACAGATACGCAGTATTTT. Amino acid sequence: CASRGTNTDTQYF.

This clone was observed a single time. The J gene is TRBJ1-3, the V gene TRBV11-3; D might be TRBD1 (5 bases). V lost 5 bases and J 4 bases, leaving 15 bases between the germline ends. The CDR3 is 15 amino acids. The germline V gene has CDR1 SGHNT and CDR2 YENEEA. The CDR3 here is CASSPGTGEGNTIYF. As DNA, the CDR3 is TGTGCCAGCAGCCCGGGCACAGGAGAAGGAAACACCATATATTTT.

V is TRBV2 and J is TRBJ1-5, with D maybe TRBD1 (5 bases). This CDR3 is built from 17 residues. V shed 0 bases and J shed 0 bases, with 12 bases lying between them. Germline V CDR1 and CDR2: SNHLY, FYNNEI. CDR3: CASSEALLGDSNQPQHF. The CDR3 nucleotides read TGTGCCAGCAGTGAAGCGCTTCTAGGGGATAGCAATCAGCCCCAGCATTTT.

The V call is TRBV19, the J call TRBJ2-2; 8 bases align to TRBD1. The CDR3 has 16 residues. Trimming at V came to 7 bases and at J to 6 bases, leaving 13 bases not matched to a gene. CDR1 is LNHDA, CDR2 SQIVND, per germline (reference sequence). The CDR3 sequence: CASTHPGGLLPGELFF. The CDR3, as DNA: TGTGCCAGTACCCATCCAGGGGGCCTTTTACCCGGGGAGCTGTTTTTT.

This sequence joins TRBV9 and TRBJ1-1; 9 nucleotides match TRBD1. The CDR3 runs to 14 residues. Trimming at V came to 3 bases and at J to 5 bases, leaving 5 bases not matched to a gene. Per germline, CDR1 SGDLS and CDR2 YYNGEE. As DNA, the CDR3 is TGTGCCAGCAGCGAACAGGGGGCTAGTACTGAAGCTTTCTTT. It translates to CASSEQGASTEAFF.

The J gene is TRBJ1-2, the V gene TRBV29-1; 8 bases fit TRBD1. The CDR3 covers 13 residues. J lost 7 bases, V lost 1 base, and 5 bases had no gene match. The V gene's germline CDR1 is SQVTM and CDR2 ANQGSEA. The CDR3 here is CSVEGTGKSGYTF. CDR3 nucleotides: TGCAGCGTTGAAGGGACAGGGAAATCTGGCTACACCTTC.

CDR3 sequence (DNA): TGTGCCAGCCATACCTGGGGAGGAAGTGAGCAGTTCTTC. Translated, it gives CASHTWGGSEQFF. The genes are TRBV7-9 and TRBJ2-1, with TRBD2 as a possible D gene (6 bases). This CDR3 spans 13 amino acids. V dropped 8 bases and J dropped 9 bases, with 17 bases sitting between them. The germline CDR1 and CDR2 sequences are SEHNR and FQNEAQ (reference sequence).

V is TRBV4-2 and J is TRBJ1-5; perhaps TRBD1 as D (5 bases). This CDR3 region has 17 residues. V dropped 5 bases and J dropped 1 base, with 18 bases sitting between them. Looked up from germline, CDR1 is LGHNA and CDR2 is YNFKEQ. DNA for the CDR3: TGTGCCAGCAGCTTGGGCAGGGAGAGACCAAGCAATCAGCCCCAGCATTTT. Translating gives CASSLGRERPSNQPQHF.

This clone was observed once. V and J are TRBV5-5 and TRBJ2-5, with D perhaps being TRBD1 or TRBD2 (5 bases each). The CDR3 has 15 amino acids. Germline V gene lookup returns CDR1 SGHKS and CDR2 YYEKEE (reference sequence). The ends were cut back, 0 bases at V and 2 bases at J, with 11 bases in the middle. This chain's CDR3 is CASSLGQGVQETQYF. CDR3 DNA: TGTGCCAGCAGCTTGGGGCAGGGAGTACAAGAGACCCAGTACTTC.

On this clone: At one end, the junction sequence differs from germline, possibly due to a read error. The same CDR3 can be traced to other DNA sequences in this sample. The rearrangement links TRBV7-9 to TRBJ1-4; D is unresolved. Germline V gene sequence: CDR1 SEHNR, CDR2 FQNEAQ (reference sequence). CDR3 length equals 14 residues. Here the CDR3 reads CASRLGPDPEKLFF. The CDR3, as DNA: TGTGCCAGCAGGCTAGGGCCGGACCCTGAAAAACTGTTCTTT.

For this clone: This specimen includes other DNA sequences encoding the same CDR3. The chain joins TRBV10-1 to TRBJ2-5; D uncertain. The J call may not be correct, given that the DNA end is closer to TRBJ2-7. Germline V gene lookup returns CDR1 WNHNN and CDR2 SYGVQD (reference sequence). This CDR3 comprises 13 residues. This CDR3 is CASSPGFSYEQYF. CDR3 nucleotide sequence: TGCGCCAGCAGTCCTGGATTCTCCTACGAGCAGTACTTC.

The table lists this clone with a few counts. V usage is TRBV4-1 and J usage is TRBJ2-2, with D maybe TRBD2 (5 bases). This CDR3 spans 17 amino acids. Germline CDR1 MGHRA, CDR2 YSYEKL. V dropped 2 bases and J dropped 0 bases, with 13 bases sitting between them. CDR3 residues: CASSQLDLIANTGELFF. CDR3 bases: TGCGCCAGCAGCCAATTGGACTTGATCGCGAACACCGGGGAGCTGTTTTTT.

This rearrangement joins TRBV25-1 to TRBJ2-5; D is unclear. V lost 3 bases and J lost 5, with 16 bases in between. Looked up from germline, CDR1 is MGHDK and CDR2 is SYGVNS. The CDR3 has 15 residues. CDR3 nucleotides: TGTGCCAGCAGTGACCCGATGAGGATTGGGGAGACCCAGTACTTC. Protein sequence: CASSDPMRIGETQYF.

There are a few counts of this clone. This CDR3 reads CASTEGRGQGAFF. The CDR3 nucleotides are TGTGCCAGCACCGAGGGCAGGGGGCAGGGAGCTTTCTTT. The chain joins TRBV2 to TRBJ1-1; 8 bases agree with TRBD1. Trimming at V came to 7 bases and at J to 10 bases, leaving 11 bases not matched to a gene. This CDR3 has 13 amino acids. Germline V gene lookup returns CDR1 SNHLY and CDR2 FYNNEI.